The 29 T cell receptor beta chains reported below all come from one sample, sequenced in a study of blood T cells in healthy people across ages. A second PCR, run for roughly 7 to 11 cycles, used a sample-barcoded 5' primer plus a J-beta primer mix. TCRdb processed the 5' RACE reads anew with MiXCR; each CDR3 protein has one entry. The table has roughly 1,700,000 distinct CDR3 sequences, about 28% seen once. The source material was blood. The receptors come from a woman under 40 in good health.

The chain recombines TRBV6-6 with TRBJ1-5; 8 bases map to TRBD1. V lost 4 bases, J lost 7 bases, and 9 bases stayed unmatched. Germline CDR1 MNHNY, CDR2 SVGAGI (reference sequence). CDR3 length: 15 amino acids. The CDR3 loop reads CASSSPEDRAQPQHF. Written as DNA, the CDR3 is TGTGCCAGCAGTTCCCCTGAGGACAGGGCCCAGCCCCAGCATTTT.

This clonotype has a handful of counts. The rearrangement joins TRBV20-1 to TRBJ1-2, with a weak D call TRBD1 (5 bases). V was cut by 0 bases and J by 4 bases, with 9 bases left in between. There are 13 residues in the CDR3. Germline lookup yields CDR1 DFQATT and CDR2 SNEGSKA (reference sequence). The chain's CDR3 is CSARDPGTYGYTF. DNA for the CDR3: TGCAGTGCTAGAGATCCGGGGACCTATGGCTACACCTTC.

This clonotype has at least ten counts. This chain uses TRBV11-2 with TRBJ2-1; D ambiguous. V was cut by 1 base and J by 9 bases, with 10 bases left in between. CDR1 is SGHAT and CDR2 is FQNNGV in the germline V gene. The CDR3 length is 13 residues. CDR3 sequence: CASSLGEYREQFF. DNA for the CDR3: TGTGCCAGCAGCTTAGGAGAGTACCGTGAGCAGTTCTTC.

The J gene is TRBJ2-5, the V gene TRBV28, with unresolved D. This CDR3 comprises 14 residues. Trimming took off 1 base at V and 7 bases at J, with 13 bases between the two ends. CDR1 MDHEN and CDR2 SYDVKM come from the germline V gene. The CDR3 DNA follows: TGTGCCAGCAGTTTATCGGGTCTATCGGGGACCCAGTACTTC. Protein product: CASSLSGLSGTQYF.

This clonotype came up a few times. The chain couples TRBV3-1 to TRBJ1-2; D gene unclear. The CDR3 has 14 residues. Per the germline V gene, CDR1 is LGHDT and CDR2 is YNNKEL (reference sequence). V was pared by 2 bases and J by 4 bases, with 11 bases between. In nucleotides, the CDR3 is TGTGCCAGCAGCCAACCCGGGGAGCGCTATGGCTACACCTTC. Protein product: CASSQPGERYGYTF.

The CDR3 DNA sequence: TGTGCCAGCAGTGAAGGGACTAGCGACACAGATACGCAGTATTTT. This encodes CASSEGTSDTDTQYF. The chain has TRBV7-3 and TRBJ2-3; 10 positions match TRBD2. Germline V gene lookup returns CDR1 SGHTA and CDR2 FQGTGA. With V trimmed by 6 bases and J by 2 bases, 5 bases remained unmatched. The CDR3 runs to 15 residues.

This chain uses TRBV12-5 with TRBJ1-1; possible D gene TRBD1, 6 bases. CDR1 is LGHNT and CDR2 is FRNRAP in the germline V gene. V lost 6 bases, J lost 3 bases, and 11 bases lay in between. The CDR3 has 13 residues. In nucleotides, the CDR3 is TGTGCTAGTGGAAGGGGGTTCGACACTGAAGCTTTCTTT. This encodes CASGRGFDTEAFF.

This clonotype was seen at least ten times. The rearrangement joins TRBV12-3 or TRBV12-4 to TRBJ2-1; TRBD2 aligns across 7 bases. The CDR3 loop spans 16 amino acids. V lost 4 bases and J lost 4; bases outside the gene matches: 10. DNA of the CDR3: TGTGCCAGCAGTTCCTCTAGCGGCCGTCGGTACAATGAGCAGTTCTTC. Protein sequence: CASSSSSGRRYNEQFF.

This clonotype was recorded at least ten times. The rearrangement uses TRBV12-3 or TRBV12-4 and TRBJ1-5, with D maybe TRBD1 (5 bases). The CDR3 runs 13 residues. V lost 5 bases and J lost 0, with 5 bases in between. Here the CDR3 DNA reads TGTGCCAGCAGTGACAGTAGCAATCAGCCCCAGCATTTT. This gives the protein CASSDSSNQPQHF.

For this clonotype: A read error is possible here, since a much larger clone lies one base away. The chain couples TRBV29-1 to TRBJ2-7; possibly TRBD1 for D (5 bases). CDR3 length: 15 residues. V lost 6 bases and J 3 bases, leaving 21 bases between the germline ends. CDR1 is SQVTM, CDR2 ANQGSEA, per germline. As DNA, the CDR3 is TGCAGCGTCCTCCAAGCAGGGAACTCAGACTACGAGCAGTACTTC. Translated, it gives CSVLQAGNSDYEQYF.

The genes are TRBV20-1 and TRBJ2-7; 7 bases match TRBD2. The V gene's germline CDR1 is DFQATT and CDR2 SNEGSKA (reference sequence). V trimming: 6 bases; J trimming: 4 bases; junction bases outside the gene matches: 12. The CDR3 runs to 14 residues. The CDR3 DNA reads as TGCAGTGCGCCCCTCGGCGGGAGTCGGTACGAGCAGTACTTC. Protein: CSAPLGGSRYEQYF.

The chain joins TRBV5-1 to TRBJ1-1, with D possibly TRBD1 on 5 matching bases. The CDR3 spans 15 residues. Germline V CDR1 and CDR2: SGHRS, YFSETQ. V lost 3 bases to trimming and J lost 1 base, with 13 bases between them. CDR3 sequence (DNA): TGCGCCAGCAGCTCGGAAGGGGCGAGGAACACTGAAGCTTTCTTT. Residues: CASSSEGARNTEAFF.

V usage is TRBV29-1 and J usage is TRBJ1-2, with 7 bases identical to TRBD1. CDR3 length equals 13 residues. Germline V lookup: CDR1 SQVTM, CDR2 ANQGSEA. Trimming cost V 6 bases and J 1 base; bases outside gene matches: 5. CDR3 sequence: CSVDTGVNYGYTF. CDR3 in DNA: TGCAGCGTGGACACAGGGGTTAACTATGGCTACACCTTC.

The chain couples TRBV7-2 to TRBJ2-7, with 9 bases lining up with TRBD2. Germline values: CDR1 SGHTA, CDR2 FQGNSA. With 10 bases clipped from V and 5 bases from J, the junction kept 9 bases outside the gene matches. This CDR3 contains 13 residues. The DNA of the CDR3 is TGTGCCACCATTAGCGGGAGCTCTAACGAGCAGTACTTC. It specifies CATISGSSNEQYF. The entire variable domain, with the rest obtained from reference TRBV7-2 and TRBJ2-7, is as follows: GAGVSQSPSNKVTEKGKDVELRCDPISGHTALYWYRQSLGQGLEFLIYFQGNSAPDKSGLPSDRFSAERTGGSVSTLTIQRTQQEDSAVYLCATISGSSNEQYFGPGTRLTVT.

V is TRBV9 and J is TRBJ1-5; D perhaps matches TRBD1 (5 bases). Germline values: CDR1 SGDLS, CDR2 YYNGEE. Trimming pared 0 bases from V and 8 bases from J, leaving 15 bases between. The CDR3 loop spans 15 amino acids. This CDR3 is CASSVVGGLKEPQHF. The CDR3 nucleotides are TGTGCCAGCAGCGTAGTCGGGGGGTTGAAGGAGCCCCAGCATTTT.

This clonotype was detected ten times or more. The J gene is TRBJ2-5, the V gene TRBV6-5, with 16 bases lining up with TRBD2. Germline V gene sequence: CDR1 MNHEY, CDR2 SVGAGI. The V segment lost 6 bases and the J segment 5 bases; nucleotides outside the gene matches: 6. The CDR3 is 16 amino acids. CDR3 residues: CASSPGLAGGVETQYF. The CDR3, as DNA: TGTGCCAGCAGCCCGGGACTAGCGGGAGGGGTGGAGACCCAGTACTTC.

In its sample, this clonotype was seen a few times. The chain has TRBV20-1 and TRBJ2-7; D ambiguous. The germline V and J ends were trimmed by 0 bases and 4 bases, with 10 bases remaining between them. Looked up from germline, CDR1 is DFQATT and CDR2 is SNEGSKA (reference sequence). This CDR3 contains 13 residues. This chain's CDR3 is CSARDGSDYEQYF. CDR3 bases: TGCAGTGCTAGAGATGGGTCGGATTACGAGCAGTACTTC.

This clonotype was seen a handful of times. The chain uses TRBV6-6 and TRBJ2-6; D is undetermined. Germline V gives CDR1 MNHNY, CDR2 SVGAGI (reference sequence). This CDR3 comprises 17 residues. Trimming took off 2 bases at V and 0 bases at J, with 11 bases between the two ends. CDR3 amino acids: CASSYQNELSGANVLTF. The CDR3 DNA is TGTGCCAGCAGTTACCAAAACGAACTCTCTGGGGCCAACGTCCTGACTTTC.

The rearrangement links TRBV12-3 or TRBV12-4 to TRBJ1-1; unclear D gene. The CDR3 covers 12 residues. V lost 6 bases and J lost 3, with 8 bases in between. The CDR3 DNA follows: TGTGCCAGCAGGACAAGATACACTGAAGCTTTCTTT. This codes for CASRTRYTEAFF.

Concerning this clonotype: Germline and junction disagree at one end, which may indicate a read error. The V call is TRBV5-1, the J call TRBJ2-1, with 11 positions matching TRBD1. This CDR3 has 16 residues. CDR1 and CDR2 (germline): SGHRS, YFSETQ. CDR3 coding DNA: TGCGCCAGCAGAATATATCCGGGACAGGGGGGCAATGTGCAGTTCTTC. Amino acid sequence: CASRIYPGQGGNVQFF.

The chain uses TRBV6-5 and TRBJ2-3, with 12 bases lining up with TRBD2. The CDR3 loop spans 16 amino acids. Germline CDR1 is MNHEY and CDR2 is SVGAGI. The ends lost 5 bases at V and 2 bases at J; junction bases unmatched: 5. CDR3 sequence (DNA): TGTGCCAGCAGTCCCCCTAGCGGGGGGGTCACAGATACGCAGTATTTT. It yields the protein CASSPPSGGVTDTQYF.

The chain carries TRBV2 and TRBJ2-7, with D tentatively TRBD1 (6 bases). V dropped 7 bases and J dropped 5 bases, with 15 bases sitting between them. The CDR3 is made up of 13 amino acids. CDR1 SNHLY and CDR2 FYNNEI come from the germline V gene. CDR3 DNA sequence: TGTGCCAGCATATGGGGGCAGGTAGACGAGCAGTACTTC. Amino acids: CASIWGQVDEQYF. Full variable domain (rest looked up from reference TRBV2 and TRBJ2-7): EPEVTQTPSHQVTQMGQEVILRCVPISNHLYFYWYRQILGQKVEFLVSFYNNEISEKSEIFDDQFSVERPDGSNFTLKIRSTKLEDSAMYFCASIWGQVDEQYFGPGTRLTVT.

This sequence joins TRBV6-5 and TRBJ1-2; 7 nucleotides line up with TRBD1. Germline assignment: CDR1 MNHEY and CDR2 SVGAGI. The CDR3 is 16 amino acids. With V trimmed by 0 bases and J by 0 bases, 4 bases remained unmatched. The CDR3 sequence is CASSYSGTATNYGYTF. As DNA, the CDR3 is TGTGCCAGCAGTTACTCGGGGACAGCAACTAACTATGGCTACACCTTC.

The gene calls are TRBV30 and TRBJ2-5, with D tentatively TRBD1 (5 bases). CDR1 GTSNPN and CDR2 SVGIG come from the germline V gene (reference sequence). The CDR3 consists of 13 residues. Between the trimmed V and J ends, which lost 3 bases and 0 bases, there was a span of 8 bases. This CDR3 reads CAWSRVYQETQYF. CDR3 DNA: TGTGCCTGGAGCAGGGTTTACCAAGAGACCCAGTACTTC. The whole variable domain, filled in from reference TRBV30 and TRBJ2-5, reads SQTIHQWPATLVQPVGSPLSLECTVEGTSNPNLYWYRQAAGRGLQLLFYSVGIGQISSEVPQNLSASRPQDRQFILSSKKLLLSDSGFYLCAWSRVYQETQYFGPGTRLLVL.

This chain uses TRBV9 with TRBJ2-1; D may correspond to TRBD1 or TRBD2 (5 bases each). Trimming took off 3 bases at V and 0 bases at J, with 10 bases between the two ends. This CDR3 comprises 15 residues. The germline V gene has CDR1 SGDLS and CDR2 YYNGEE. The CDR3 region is CASSAGPSSYNEQFF. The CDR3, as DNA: TGTGCCAGCAGCGCGGGACCAAGCTCCTACAATGAGCAGTTCTTC.

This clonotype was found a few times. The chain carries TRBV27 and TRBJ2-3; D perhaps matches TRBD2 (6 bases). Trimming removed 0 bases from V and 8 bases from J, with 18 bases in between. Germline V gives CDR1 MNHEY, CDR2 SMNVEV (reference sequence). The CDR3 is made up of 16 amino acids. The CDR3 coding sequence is TGTGCCAGCAGTTTATCCTATAGCGGTGCCCCGGGTACGCAGTATTTT. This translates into CASSLSYSGAPGTQYF.

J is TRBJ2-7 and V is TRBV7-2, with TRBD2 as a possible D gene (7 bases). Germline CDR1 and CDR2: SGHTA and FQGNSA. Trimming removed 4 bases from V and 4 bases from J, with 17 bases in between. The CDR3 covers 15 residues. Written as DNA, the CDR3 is TGTGCCAGCAGCTCGCGGGGGCGGGAGAAGTACGAGCAGTACTTC. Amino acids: CASSSRGREKYEQYF.

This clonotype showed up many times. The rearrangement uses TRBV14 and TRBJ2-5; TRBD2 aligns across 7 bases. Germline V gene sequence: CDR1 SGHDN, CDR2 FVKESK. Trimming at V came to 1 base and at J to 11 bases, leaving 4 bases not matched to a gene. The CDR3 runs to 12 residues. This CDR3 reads CASSQGLAGQYF. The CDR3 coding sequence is TGTGCCAGCAGCCAAGGACTAGCAGGACAGTACTTC. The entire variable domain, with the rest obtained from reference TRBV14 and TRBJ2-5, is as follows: EAGVTQFPSHSVIEKGQTVTLRCDPISGHDNLYWYRRVMGKEIKFLLHFVKESKQDESGMPNNRFLAERTGGTYSTLKVQPAELEDSGVYFCASSQGLAGQYFGPGTRLLVL.

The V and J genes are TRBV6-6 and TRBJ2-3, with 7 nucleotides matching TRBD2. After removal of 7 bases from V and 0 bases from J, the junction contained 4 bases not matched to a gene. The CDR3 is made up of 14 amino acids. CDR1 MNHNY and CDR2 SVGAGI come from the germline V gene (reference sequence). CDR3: CASKREGSTDTQYF. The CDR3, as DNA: TGTGCCAGCAAAAGGGAGGGAAGCACAGATACGCAGTATTTT.